The T cell receptor beta chain described here comes from a study of regulatory T cells in long-lasting Graves disease. Arm-PCR of CDR3 regions and iRepertoire HTBI primers were the basis on which TCR beta libraries were built. TCRdb recomputed calls from the multiplex PCR reads with MiXCR, one row per CDR3 protein. The profile shows roughly 410,000 distinct CDR3 sequences, approximately 16% of them singletons. Germline assignment: CDR1 MDHEN and CDR2 SYDVKM. There are 14 residues in the CDR3. The J segment lost 6 bases and the V segment lost 6 bases, leaving 5 bases of the junction unmatched. The time point here: newly diagnosed GD, antithyroid drugs for less than 3 months. PBMC-extracted RNA yielded the TCR library. The same data also contributed to another study, on T cells in Graves' hyperthyroidism and ophthalmopathy.

The TCR comes from a woman in her thirties or forties with Graves disease. The sample was peripheral blood mononuclear cells (PBMCs), taken at new diagnosis, from a patient treated with antithyroid drugs. J is TRBJ1-5 and V is TRBV28; TRBD1 matches 10 bases. The CDR3 coding sequence is TGTGCCAGCAGACACCGGGACAGGGGTCAGCCCCAGCATTTT. Protein: CASRHRDRGQPQHF.